Listed below are T cell receptor beta chains from one sample, sequenced in a study of identifying expanded T cells in peripheral blood. Profiled with immunoSEQ multiplex PCR; TCRdb holds only in-frame clones, not every one. The top ten clones hold 4.5% of a sample with over 85,000 clones, 85% of them seen once. Sequencing was carried out using blood. The receptors originated from a person aged 18-70 years in good health. Both conserved end residues are part of each CDR3. Each record gives: clone size, J gene, D gene, V gene, CDR3 DNA, CDR3 protein. A D gene is named only where the DNA matches it firmly. Only part of the rows carry a size: once, few, many, or a class if the clone is expanded.

-	TRBJ1-3	-	TRBV5-6	TGTGCCAGCAGCTTCGGAGGGGGAAACACCATATATTTT	CASSFGGGNTIYF
-	TRBJ2-6	-	TRBV19	TGTGCCAGTAGTCATCGTAGGCACCATTCTGACTCTGGGGCCAACGTCCTGACTTTC	CASSHRRHHSDSGANVLTF
-	TRBJ2-3	-	TRBV18	TGTGCCAGCTCACAAACAGGGTTGGCAGATACGCAGTATTTT	CASSQTGLADTQYF
-	TRBJ1-5	-	TRBV21-1	TGTGCCAGCAGCAAGGCAAGGGCTAGGCGCAATCAGCCCCAGCATTTT	CASSKARARRNQPQHF
-	TRBJ1-1	-	TRBV6-5	TGTGCCAGCAGTCAGGGACAATTCGGAGCTTTCTTT	CASSQGQFGAFF
-	TRBJ1-2	TRBD1	TRBV27	TGTGCCAGCAGTCCCGGACAGGCCGGGGGGTATGGCTACACCTTC	CASSPGQAGGYGYTF
-	TRBJ1-2	-	TRBV27	TGTGCCAGCAGCCTTCGGACAGACTCTAACTATGGCTACACCTTC	CASSLRTDSNYGYTF
few	TRBJ1-3	TRBD1	TRBV19	TGTGCCAGTAGTATAGGGACAGGATATGCCCGAATATATTTT	CASSIGTGYARIYF
-	TRBJ2-7	TRBD1	TRBV7-2	TGTGCCAGCAGGACAACTAGGGGGCTCCCCTACGAGCAGTACTTC	CASRTTRGLPYEQYF
-	TRBJ1-1	TRBD1	TRBV5-1	TGCGCCAGCAGCGGGGGACAGGGGTCAAGGGGGACCATGAACACTGAAGCTTTCTTT	CASSGGQGSRGTMNTEAFF
once	TRBJ2-7	-	TRBV4-1	TGCGCCAGCAGCCAAGAGGTTCCCGACATGATCGAAGCCCTCTCCTACGAGCAGTACTTC	CASSQEVPDMIEALSYEQYF
-	TRBJ1-1	-	TRBV27	TGTGCCAGCAGTTCAATAAACAGCCGTGAAGCTTTCTTT	CASSSINSREAFF
once	TRBJ1-1	-	TRBV10-3	TGTGCCACGGGCAGGGGAGAGGGCAACACTGAAGCTTTCTTT	CATGRGEGNTEAFF
-	TRBJ2-7	TRBD1	TRBV4-1	TGCGCCAGCAGCCAAGACACGGGACAGGGAAGAGGGGAGCAGTACTTC	CASSQDTGQGRGEQYF
-	TRBJ2-1	-	TRBV18	TGTGCCAGCTCACCAAACAATGAGCAGTTCTTC	CASSPNNEQFF
-	TRBJ2-2	-	TRBV11-3	TGTGCCAGCAGCTTAGTTCCTAGGACCGGGGAGCTGTTTTTT	CASSLVPRTGELFF
-	TRBJ1-1	-	TRBV5-1	TGCGCCAGCAGCTTGGGGAGGAACACTGAAGCTTTCTTT	CASSLGRNTEAFF
-	TRBJ1-1	-	TRBV18	TGTGCCAGCTCACCCTCTCGCCCGGACACTGAAGCTTTCTTT	CASSPSRPDTEAFF
-	TRBJ1-5	TRBD1	TRBV27	TGTGCCAGCAGTTCGCAGGGGGCGGATCAGCCCCAGCATTTT	CASSSQGADQPQHF
-	TRBJ2-3	-	TRBV7-9	TGTGCCAGCAGCTTATCTGCCGAGGACAGCACAGATACGCAGTATTTT	CASSLSAEDSTDTQYF
-	TRBJ1-4	-	TRBV6-1	TGTGCCAGCAGTGAAGCGTCGTGGGGTAATGAAAAACTGTTTTTT	CASSEASWGNEKLFF
-	TRBJ1-2	-	TRBV6-5	TGTGCCAGCAGTTATCTACGGAGAGGCTATGGCTACACCTTC	CASSYLRRGYGYTF
-	TRBJ2-2	TRBD1	TRBV15	TGTGCCACCATGGGCCTAGGGACAGGGTGGAACACCGGGGAGCTGTTTTTT	CATMGLGTGWNTGELFF
-	TRBJ1-2	-	TRBV13	TGTGCCAGCAGCCCCAGACAGACCTATGGCTACACCTTC	CASSPRQTYGYTF
-	TRBJ1-2	-	TRBV2	TGTGCCAGCAGTTTCGACGGCCCAGAAGGCTACACCTTC	CASSFDGPEGYTF
-	TRBJ1-2	TRBD1	TRBV30	TGTGCCTGGGCTAGGGACAGGGAAGTTAGCACCTTC	CAWARDREVSTF
-	TRBJ2-3	-	TRBV11-2	TGTGCCAGCAGTTTCCGACTAGTCTCGGATACGCAGTATTTT	CASSFRLVSDTQYF
-	TRBJ1-6	-	TRBV30	TGTGCCTGGAGTGTACGGGTCTATAATTCACCCCTCCACTTT	CAWSVRVYNSPLHF
-	TRBJ1-2	TRBD1	TRBV30	TGTGCCTCGAGAGGTGGACAGGGGGTAGGCTACACCTTC	CASRGGQGVGYTF
-	TRBJ2-3	-	TRBV19	TGTGCCACTAACCGAGGGGGCGGGAGAGGAGATACGCAGTATTTT	CATNRGGGRGDTQYF
-	TRBJ1-3	-	TRBV7-2	TGTGCCAGCGCTTGGTATACTGGAAACACCATATATTTT	CASAWYTGNTIYF
-	TRBJ1-2	TRBD1	TRBV6-4	TGTGCCAGCAGCAAGGGACAGACGTATGGCTACACCTTC	CASSKGQTYGYTF
-	TRBJ1-1	TRBD1	TRBV30	TGTGCCTGGAGCCAGGGGGGGATGACTGAAGCTTTCTTT	CAWSQGGMTEAFF
-	TRBJ2-7	-	TRBV5-4	TGTGCCAGCAGCTTGACGGGTCTCAACGAGCAGTACTTC	CASSLTGLNEQYF
-	TRBJ1-2	-	TRBV7-9	TGTGCCAGCAGCCTGACAGGAACTAACTATGGCTACACCTTC	CASSLTGTNYGYTF
-	TRBJ2-1	TRBD2	TRBV11-3	TGTGCCAGCAGCTTAGATCAGGTAGCGGGGGGGGAGCAGTTCTTC	CASSLDQVAGGEQFF
-	TRBJ1-4	-	TRBV7-9	TGTGCCAGCAGTTATACGTTCGGGGCGGCAACAACTAATGAAAAACTGTTTTTT	CASSYTFGAATTNEKLFF
-	TRBJ2-5	-	TRBV7-2	TGTGCCAGCAGCTTAGTGGGGGAGACCCAGTACTTC	CASSLVGETQYF
-	TRBJ1-2	-	TRBV7-2	TGTGCCAGCAAAGCGGCGAACTTAGCCAACTATGGCTACACCTTC	CASKAANLANYGYTF
-	TRBJ2-5	-	TRBV5-1	TGCGCCAGCAGCTTAGGGAATGAGCAGACCCAGTACTTC	CASSLGNEQTQYF
-	TRBJ2-6	TRBD1	TRBV5-1	TGCGCCAGCAGCCCGGGACAGACGAGCTCTGGGGCCAACGTCCTGACTTTC	CASSPGQTSSGANVLTF
-	TRBJ2-3	TRBD2	TRBV5-1	TGCGCCAGCAGCTTGGTTCCTAGCGGGGCGGAAGATACGCAGTATTTT	CASSLVPSGAEDTQYF
-	TRBJ2-1	-	TRBV19	TGTGCCAGTAGAAAGAACAGGGTTCTCCACAATGAGCAGTTCTTC	CASRKNRVLHNEQFF
-	TRBJ2-3	-	TRBV15	TGTGCCACACCCAGGGCAGTAAATTTGCGGGATACGCAGTATTTT	CATPRAVNLRDTQYF
-	TRBJ1-2	-	TRBV28	TGTGCCAGCACGACGGGGAACTATGGCTACACCTTC	CASTTGNYGYTF